This T cell receptor (beta chain) was sequenced for a study of tumor-infiltrating lymphocytes in primary liver carcinoma. It was unsorted whole blood that yielded blood RNA, and germline DNA was also extracted. This CDR3 spans 15 amino acids. Germline trimming cut 2 bases from V and 3 bases from J; bases unmatched to any gene: 3. Per germline, CDR1 SGHDT and CDR2 YYEEEE. From roughly 0.55 ug of total RNA, TCR beta-specific cDNA was reverse-transcribed using a constant-region primer. Libraries of TCR beta came from three nested multiplex PCR rounds with slightly modified ARM-PCR. Researchers ran the first two PCR rounds for 9 to 10 cycles each with TRBV1-TRBV30 forward primers and a C-beta reverse primer. TCRdb re-analysed the multiplex PCR reads in MiXCR, keeping a single row per CDR3 protein. Here the sample spans roughly 330,000 distinct CDR3 sequences, about two thirds being singletons.

This clonotype was sampled from a man in his forties or fifties with primary liver carcinoma and hepatitis B virus infection. This chain joins TRBV5-6 and TRBJ2-1, with 9 bases fitting TRBD2. The sample comprised peripheral blood. CDR3 nucleotide sequence: TGTGCCAGCAGCTTCGGCGGGAGGGTCTACAATGAGCAGTTCTTC. It yields the protein CASSFGGRVYNEQFF.